This T cell receptor beta chain was documented in a study of post-analysis software for immune sequencing data. This clonotype was counted ten times or more. The antigen remains undetermined. Notes on the study in general: The five TRBV segments detected at higher frequency in patients than in controls included TRBV5-6, TRBV5-1 and TRBV20-1.

Unique molecular identifiers were carried by the TCR beta cDNA libraries. Via MiXCR, TCRdb re-called the PCR reads, giving one row per CDR3 protein. The table includes 250,000 to 300,000 distinct CDR3 sequences, 36% detected once. The CDR3 has 15 residues. V shed 6 bases and J 5 bases; nucleotides not matched to a gene: 10. The source is a girl between 5 and 17 years old with multiple sclerosis. Sample: blood. This chain joins TRBV12-3 or TRBV12-4 and TRBJ1-2; 9 bases are a match to TRBD1. The CDR3 region has the DNA TGTGCCAGCAGCACGACTCCGGGACAGGGATATGGCTACACCTTC. It yields the protein CASSTTPGQGYGYTF.